This T cell receptor (beta chain) was sequenced during a study of identifying expanded T cells in peripheral blood (dated by TCRdb to between 2018 and 2020). In terms of the full investigation: Four technical replicates, made by sequencing separate aliquots from the same pool of genomic DNA, were compared pairwise.

The immunoSEQ Assay, which relies on bias-controlled multiplex PCR amplification of genomic DNA, was used to profile TCRbeta CDR3 regions. As for the original processing: To quantify the absolute abundance of each unique TCRbeta CDR3 region, the sequences were collapsed and filtered. Differential abundance was tested with two models: a binomial (Fisher-equivalent) model and a beta-binomial model that adds time-dependent variance fitted from healthy donors. Any clone with fewer than 5 combined templates was excluded, and a clone was called differentially abundant if its Benjamini-Hochberg FDR was below 0.01. Using the form v = (b*log(k)+a)^2, the beta-binomial variance was modeled as a function of the total template count across the two samples. TCRdb took this table from immuneACCESS and kept in-frame rearrangements with V and J called. Such tables lack part of the clones; where checked against another copy, unresolved V genes explain under half of the gap, and the rest is unexplained. The DNA gave D and trimming, while V, J and clone size come from that table. Across this sample there are 45,000 to 60,000 clones, with about 85% seen only once. The ten most abundant clones make up around a sixth of the sample.

CDR1 LNHDA and CDR2 SQIVND were looked up in the germline V gene (reference sequence). The germline V end is reduced by 5 bases and the J end by 4 bases; junction bases left unmatched: 11. There are 18 amino acids in the CDR3, from cysteine to phenylalanine inclusive. The DNA shown is the 54-base CDR3, in frame from base 1. Broad study findings and their caveats: The beta-binomial model significantly reduced the number of clones called differentially abundant and the false-positive rate across all healthy-donor time intervals. For all healthy donors, the variance in clone template counts between roughly 2-week samples rose significantly as total template count increased. The binomial model flagged around 1.2 differentially abundant clones between technical replicates, compared with 15 to 17 over two weeks and 19 over about 4 weeks. The authors expected that biological variance in healthy repertoires might rise further over much longer intervals, such as months to years.

Note on this clone: Its antigen is still unknown. No much larger clone is present one base from it, and per-base qualities are unavailable.

During the collection period, no infections or other immune events were recorded for the healthy donors. Time-dependent variance in a beta-binomial model of T-cell clone differential abundance was calibrated using healthy-donor blood repertoires as a training cohort. The training cohort was composed of approximately ten healthy donors, 3 female and 7 male. The donors were between roughly 25 and 70 years old, with an average age of 43 years. Whole blood was collected from each healthy donor at three time points spaced about 14 days apart and obtained from a commercial supplier. Genomic DNA was extracted from unsorted whole blood for immunosequencing.

Recombination connected TRBV19 to TRBJ2-6, with 10 bases in between that match TRBD2. Sequencing was performed on blood. The clonotype was recovered from a person aged 18-70 years in good health. The nucleotide sequence reads as follows: TGTGCCAGTAGTCCCCGACTAGCGGGTATGCTGGGGGCCAACGTCCTGACTTTC. This sequence encodes CASSPRLAGMLGANVLTF.